The 14 T cell receptor beta chains listed next were all sequenced from one sample in a study of shared clonotypes between healthy human individuals. Some clones are missing from TCRdb's copy, which holds only in-frame ones; the method was immunoSEQ multiplex PCR. This repertoire shows around 2.1 million clones, just over 90% found once; its top ten account for around 1.7%. CD45RO-negative, CCR7-positively selected cells formed the naive CD8 fraction, excluding terminally differentiated effector memory CD45RA+ cells. The sample taken for sequencing was naive CD8+ T cells from PBMCs. Receptors were obtained from a man younger than 35 in good health. Some clones in this sample may be carry-over from other donors' samples.

The chain has TRBV28 and TRBJ2-7; 9 nucleotides line up with TRBD2. Germline V lookup: CDR1 MDHEN, CDR2 SYDVKM. This CDR3 contains 17 residues. J gave up 0 bases and V 4 bases, and 10 bases lay outside the gene matches. In DNA form, the CDR3 reads TGTGCCAGCAGTTCCCTAATCCTAGCGGGGCCCTCCTACGAGCAGTACTTC. Amino acid sequence: CASSSLILAGPSYEQYF.

This clone was seen a single time. V and J are TRBV10-3 and TRBJ1-1, with D unclear. From germline, CDR1 is ENHRY and CDR2 SYGVKD. The CDR3 runs 14 residues. V was shortened by 2 bases and J by 0 bases, with 7 bases between the two germline ends. The CDR3 DNA sequence: TGTGCCATCAGTGAGAGGGCCTTGAACACTGAAGCTTTCTTT. Amino acids: CAISERALNTEAFF.

Notes on this clone: Within the sample, other DNA sequences also encode this same CDR3. The chain combines TRBV27 with TRBJ1-1, with D maybe TRBD1 (6 bases). In germline, CDR1 is MNHEY, CDR2 SMNVEV (reference sequence). This CDR3 contains 14 residues. The ends were cut back, 5 bases at V and 2 bases at J, with 12 bases in the middle. CDR3 sequence reads: CASSPIGGNTEAFF. In DNA, the CDR3 is TGTGCCAGCAGTCCAATAGGGGGAAACACTGAAGCTTTCTTT.

The chain couples TRBV5-1 to TRBJ1-1; 7 bases are a match to TRBD1. Germline V gives CDR1 SGHRS, CDR2 YFSETQ. V lost 3 bases, J lost 2 bases, and 7 bases stayed unmatched. The CDR3 totals 15 residues. The CDR3 protein is CASSSSTGVNTEAFF. CDR3 DNA: TGCGCCAGCAGCTCCTCAACAGGGGTTAACACTGAAGCTTTCTTT. Full variable domain (rest looked up from reference TRBV5-1 and TRBJ1-1): KAGVTQTPRYLIKTRGQQVTLSCSPISGHRSVSWYQQTPGQGLQFLFEYFSETQRNKGNFPGRFSGRQFSNSRSEMNVSTLELGDSALYLCASSSSTGVNTEAFFGQGTRLTVV.

The DNA for the CDR3 is TGTGCCAGCAGTGAAAGGATTGGGACAGGGGTCGGGGAGCTGTTTTTT. Translating it yields CASSERIGTGVGELFF. The chain is built from TRBV6-1 and TRBJ2-2; 10 nucleotides align to TRBD1. The germline V gene has CDR1 MNHNS and CDR2 SASEGT. There are 16 residues in the CDR3. With 2 bases clipped from V and 7 bases from J, the junction kept 7 bases outside the gene matches.

The V gene is TRBV11-2, the J gene TRBJ2-5; no clear D gene. Trimming took off 2 bases at V and 4 bases at J, with 11 bases between the two ends. Looked up from germline, CDR1 is SGHAT and CDR2 is FQNNGV. This CDR3 is 14 amino acids long. The CDR3 loop is CASSLTAPRETQYF. DNA for the CDR3: TGTGCCAGCAGCTTAACTGCGCCGAGAGAGACCCAGTACTTC.

This clone was seen only once. This chain uses TRBV28 with TRBJ2-4; possibly TRBD2 for D (5 bases). In germline, CDR1 is MDHEN, CDR2 SYDVKM. V was clipped by 6 bases and J by 0 bases, with 15 bases between them. This CDR3 spans 16 amino acids. The CDR3 reads CASSVREFLAKNIQYF. As DNA, the CDR3 is TGTGCCAGCAGCGTGAGGGAATTCCTAGCCAAAAACATTCAGTACTTC.

The chain carries TRBV5-6 and TRBJ1-2, with D possibly TRBD1 on 6 matching bases. V lost 3 bases and J 2 bases, leaving 11 bases between the germline ends. CDR1 and CDR2 (germline): SGHDT, YYEEEE. CDR3 length: 14 amino acids. The CDR3 spells CASSSGTLNYGYTF. In nucleotides, the CDR3 is TGTGCCAGCAGCTCCGGGACACTGAACTATGGCTACACCTTC.

The chain is built from TRBV13 and TRBJ2-7, with D unclear. The CDR3 consists of 11 residues. Germline lookup yields CDR1 PRHDT and CDR2 FYEKMQ (reference sequence). Deletions cut 11 bases from V and 3 bases from J, with 11 bases between. The CDR3 DNA reads as TGTGCCGGCCCATCGGTCTACGAGCAGTACTTC. It is translated as CAGPSVYEQYF.

The chain links TRBV7-3 to TRBJ1-2, with D unclear. The CDR3 covers 15 residues. Trimming removed 1 base at V and 4 bases at J, with 13 bases between. CDR1 SGHTA and CDR2 FQGTGA come from the germline V gene. The CDR3 loop is CASSLSAGSVYGYTF. DNA for the CDR3: TGTGCCAGCAGCTTAAGTGCGGGCAGTGTCTATGGCTACACCTTC.

This rearrangement joins TRBV5-1 to TRBJ2-1, with TRBD2 identical over 15 bases. This CDR3 has 17 residues. Trimming cost V 7 bases and J 7 bases; bases outside gene matches: 12. Germline CDR1 reads SGHRS; CDR2 reads YFSETQ. The CDR3 bases are TGCGCCAGCCTTTCGGAACAGGGACTAGCGGGAGGTAATGAGCAGTTCTTC. This sequence encodes CASLSEQGLAGGNEQFF.

This rearrangement joins TRBV27 to TRBJ1-5; TRBD1 might be the D (5 bases). The CDR3 totals 14 residues. With 8 bases removed from V and 7 bases from J, the gap between germline ends came to 18 bases. Germline V gene lookup returns CDR1 MNHEY and CDR2 SMNVEV (reference sequence). Written as DNA, the CDR3 is TGTGCCAGCGGACGAGGGGCGGGCGGACAGCCCCAGCATTTT. Residues: CASGRGAGGQPQHF.

This sequence joins TRBV28 and TRBJ2-2; tentatively, D is TRBD1 (6 bases). Trimming took off 6 bases at V and 4 bases at J, with 15 bases between the two ends. Per germline, CDR1 MDHEN and CDR2 SYDVKM. The CDR3 is made up of 15 amino acids. The CDR3 region is CASRLQGRGTGELFF. For the CDR3, the DNA is TGTGCCAGCAGGCTACAGGGTCGGGGCACCGGGGAGCTGTTTTTT.

V and J are TRBV7-9 and TRBJ1-6; D is perhaps TRBD1 (6 bases). Germline V gene sequence: CDR1 SEHNR, CDR2 FQNEAQ (reference sequence). V was clipped by 6 bases and J by 5 bases, with 11 bases between them. The CDR3 contains 14 residues. The DNA of the CDR3 is TGTGCCAGCAGTCCCCCAGGGGATAATTCACCCCTCCACTTT. It codes for CASSPPGDNSPLHF.